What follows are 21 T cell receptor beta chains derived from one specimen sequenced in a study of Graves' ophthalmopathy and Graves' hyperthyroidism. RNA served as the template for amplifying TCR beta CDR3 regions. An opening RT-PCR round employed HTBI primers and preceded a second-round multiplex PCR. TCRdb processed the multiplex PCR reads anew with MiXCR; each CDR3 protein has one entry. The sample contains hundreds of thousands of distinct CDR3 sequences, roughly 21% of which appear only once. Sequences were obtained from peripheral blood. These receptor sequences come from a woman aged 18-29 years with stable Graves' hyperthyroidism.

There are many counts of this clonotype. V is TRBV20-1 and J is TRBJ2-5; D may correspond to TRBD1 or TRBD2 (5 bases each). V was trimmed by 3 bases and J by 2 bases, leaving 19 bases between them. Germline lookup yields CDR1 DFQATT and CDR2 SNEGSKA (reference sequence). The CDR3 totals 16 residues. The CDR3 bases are TGCAGTGCTAGCCCCCTTGTTCCGGGACGGCAAGAGACCCAGTACTTC. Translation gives CSASPLVPGRQETQYF.

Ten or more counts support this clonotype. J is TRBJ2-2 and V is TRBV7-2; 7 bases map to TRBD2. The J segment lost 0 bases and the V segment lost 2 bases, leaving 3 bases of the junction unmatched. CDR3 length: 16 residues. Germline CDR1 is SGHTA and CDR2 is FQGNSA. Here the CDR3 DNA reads TGTGCCAGCAGCTTATCTAGCGGTGCGAACACCGGGGAGCTGTTTTTT. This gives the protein CASSLSSGANTGELFF. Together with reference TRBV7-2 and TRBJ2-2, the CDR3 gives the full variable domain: GAGVSQSPSNKVTEKGKDVELRCDPISGHTALYWYRQSLGQGLEFLIYFQGNSAPDKSGLPSDRFSAERTGGSVSTLTIQRTQQEDSAVYLCASSLSSGANTGELFFGEGSRLTVL.

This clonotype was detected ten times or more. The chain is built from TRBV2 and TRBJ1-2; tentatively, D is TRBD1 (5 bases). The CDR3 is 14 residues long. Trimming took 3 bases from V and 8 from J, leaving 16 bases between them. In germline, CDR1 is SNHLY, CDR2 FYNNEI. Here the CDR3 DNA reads TGTGCCAGCAGTGAGGGGACCGGACTATGGGGCTACACCTTC. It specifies CASSEGTGLWGYTF.

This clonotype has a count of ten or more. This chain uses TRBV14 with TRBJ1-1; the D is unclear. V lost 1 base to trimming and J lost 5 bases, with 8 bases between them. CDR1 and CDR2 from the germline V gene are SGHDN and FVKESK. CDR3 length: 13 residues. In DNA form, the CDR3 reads TGTGCCAGCAGCCAAGGGCGGAAGACTGAAGCTTTCTTT. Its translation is CASSQGRKTEAFF.

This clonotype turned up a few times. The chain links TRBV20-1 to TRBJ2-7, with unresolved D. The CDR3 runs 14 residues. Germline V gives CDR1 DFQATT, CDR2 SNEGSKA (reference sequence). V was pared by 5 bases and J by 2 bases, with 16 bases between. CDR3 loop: CSAAYGPPTYEQYF. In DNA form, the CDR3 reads TGCAGTGCTGCTTATGGACCACCAACCTACGAGCAGTACTTC.

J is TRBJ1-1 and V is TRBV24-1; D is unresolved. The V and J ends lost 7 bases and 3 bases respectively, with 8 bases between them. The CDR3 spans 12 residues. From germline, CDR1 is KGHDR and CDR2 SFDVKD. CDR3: CATRGWDTEAFF. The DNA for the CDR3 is TGTGCCACCAGAGGATGGGACACTGAAGCTTTCTTT.

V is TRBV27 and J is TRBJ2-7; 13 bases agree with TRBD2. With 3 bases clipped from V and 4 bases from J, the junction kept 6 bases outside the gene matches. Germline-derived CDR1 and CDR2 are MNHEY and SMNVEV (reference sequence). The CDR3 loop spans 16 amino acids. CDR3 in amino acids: CASSLGGLAGLYEQYF. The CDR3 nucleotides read TGTGCCAGCAGTTTGGGGGGACTAGCGGGATTGTACGAGCAGTACTTC.

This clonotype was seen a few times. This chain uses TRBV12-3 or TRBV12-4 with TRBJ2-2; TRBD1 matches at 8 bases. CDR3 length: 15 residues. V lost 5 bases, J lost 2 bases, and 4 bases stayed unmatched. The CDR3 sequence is CASSRRGRNTGELFF. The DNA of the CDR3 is TGTGCCAGCAGTCGCAGGGGGCGCAACACCGGGGAGCTGTTTTTT.

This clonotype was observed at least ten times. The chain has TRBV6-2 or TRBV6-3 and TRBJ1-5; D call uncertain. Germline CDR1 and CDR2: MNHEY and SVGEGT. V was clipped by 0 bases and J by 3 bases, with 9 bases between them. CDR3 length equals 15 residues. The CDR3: CASSYSRRLNQPQHF. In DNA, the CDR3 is TGTGCCAGCAGTTACTCCCGCAGGCTCAATCAGCCCCAGCATTTT.

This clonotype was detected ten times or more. CDR3 sequence: CASRGTHNSNQPQHF. CDR3 nucleotides: TGTGCCAGCAGGGGGACACACAATAGCAATCAGCCCCAGCATTTT. The genes are TRBV2 and TRBJ1-5, with D perhaps matching TRBD1 (6 bases). The CDR3 is 15 amino acids. The V end was cut by 6 bases, the J end by 0 bases, with 12 bases between. CDR1 and CDR2 (germline): SNHLY, FYNNEI.

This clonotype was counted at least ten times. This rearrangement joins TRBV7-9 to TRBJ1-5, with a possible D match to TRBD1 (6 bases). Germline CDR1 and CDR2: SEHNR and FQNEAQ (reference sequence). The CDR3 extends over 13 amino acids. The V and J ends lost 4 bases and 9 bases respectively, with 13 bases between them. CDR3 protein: CASSSGHSGPQHF. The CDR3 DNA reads TGTGCCAGCAGCTCGGGACACTCGGGGCCCCAGCATTTT.

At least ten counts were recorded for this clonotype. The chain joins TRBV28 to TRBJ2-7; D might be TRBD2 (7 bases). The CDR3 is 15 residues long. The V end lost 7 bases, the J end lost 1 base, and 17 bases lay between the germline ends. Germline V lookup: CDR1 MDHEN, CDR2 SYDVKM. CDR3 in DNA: TGTGCCAGCACCCTTCCGGGGGGCAGGTCCTACGAGCAGTACTTC. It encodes CASTLPGGRSYEQYF.

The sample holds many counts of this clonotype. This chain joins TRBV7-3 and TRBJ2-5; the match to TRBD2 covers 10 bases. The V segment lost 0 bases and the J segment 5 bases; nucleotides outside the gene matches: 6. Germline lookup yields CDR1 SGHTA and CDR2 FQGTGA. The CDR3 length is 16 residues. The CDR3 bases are TGTGCCAGCAGCTTAACAGCGGGAGGGCCTGAGGAGACCCAGTACTTC. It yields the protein CASSLTAGGPEETQYF.

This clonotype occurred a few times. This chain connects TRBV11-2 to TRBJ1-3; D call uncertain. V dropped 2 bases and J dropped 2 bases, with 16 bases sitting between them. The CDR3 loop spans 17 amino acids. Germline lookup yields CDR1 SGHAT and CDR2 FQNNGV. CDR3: CASSLTPIGRTGNTIYF. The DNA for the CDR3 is TGTGCCAGCAGCTTAACCCCTATAGGCAGAACTGGAAACACCATATATTTT.

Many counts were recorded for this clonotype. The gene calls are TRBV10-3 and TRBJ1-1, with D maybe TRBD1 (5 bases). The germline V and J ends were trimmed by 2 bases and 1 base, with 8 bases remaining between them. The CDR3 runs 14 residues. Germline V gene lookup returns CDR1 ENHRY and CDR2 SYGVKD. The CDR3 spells CAISERDGNTEAFF. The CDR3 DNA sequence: TGTGCCATCAGTGAGAGGGACGGGAACACTGAAGCTTTCTTT.

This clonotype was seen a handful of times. The CDR3: CASSFRGTSTDTQYF. CDR3 DNA: TGTGCCAGCAGTTTTCGGGGTACTAGCACAGATACGCAGTATTTT. The chain recombines TRBV27 with TRBJ2-3; possible D gene TRBD2, 5 bases. CDR3 size: 15 residues. CDR1 is MNHEY and CDR2 is SMNVEV in the germline V gene (reference sequence). The V gene lost 3 bases and the J gene lost 0 bases, with 10 bases spanning the gap.

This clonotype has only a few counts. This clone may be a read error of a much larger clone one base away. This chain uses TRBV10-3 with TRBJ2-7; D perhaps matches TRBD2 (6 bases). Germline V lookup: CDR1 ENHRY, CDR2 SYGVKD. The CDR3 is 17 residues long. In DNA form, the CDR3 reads TGTGCCATCAGTGAGTCTTCCTTCTGGCGGGGCTCCTACGAGCATTACTTC. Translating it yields CAISESSFWRGSYEHYF.

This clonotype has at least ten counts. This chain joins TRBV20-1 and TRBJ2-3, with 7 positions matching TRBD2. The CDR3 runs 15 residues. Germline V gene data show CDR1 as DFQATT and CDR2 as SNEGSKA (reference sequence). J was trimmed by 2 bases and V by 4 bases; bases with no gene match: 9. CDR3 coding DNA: TGCAGTGCTACACTAGCGAACTCCGACACAGATACGCAGTATTTT. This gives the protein CSATLANSDTDTQYF.

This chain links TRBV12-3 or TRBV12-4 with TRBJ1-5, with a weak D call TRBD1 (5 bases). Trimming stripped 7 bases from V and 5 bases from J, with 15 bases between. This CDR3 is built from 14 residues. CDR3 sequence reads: CASTPPSTDQPQHF. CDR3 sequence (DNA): TGTGCCAGCACCCCCCCCTCGACAGATCAGCCCCAGCATTTT.

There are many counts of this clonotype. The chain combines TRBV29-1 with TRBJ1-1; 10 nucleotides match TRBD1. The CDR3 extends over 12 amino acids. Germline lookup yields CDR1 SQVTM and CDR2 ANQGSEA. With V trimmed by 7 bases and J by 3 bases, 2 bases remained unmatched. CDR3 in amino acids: CSAGQGYTEAFF. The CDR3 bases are TGCAGCGCGGGACAGGGGTACACTGAAGCTTTCTTT. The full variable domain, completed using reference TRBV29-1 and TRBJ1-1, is SAVISQKPSRDICQRGTSLTIQCQVDSQVTMMFWYRQQPGQSLTLIATANQGSEATYESGFVIDKFPISRPNLTFSTLTVSNMSPEDSSIYLCSAGQGYTEAFFGQGTRLTVV.

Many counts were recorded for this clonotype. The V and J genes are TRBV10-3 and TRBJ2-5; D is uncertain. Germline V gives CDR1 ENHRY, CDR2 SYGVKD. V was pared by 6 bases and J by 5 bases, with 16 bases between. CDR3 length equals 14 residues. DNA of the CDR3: TGTGCCATCAGAGCCGATTACAGTGGCGAGACCCAGTACTTC. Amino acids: CAIRADYSGETQYF.